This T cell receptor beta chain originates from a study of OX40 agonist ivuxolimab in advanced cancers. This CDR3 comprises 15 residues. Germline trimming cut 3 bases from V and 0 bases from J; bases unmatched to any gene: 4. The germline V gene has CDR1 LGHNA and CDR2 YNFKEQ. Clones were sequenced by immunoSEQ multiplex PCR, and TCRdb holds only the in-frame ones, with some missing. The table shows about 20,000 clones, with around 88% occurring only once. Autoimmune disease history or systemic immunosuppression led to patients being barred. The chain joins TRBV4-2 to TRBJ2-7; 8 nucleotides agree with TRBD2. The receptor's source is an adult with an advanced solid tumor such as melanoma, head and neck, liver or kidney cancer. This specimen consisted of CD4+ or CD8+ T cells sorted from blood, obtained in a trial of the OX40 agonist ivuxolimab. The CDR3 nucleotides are TGTGCCAGCAGCCACCTCACTAGCGGCTCCTACGAGCAGTACTTC. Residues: CASSHLTSGSYEQYF.